The table lists the clone carrying this T cell receptor (beta chain) with many counts. Its antigen is unidentified. Unique molecular identifiers featured in how the TCRbeta library was prepared. TCRdb reprocessed the PCR reads with MiXCR, giving one entry per CDR3 protein. The table lists about 280,000 distinct CDR3 sequences, 11% of them singletons. This specimen belongs to a study of T-cell reconstitution after alpha-beta-depleted transplantation in children. The study's findings and limits: From surviving recipient T cells and thymic progenitors came the high day-60 TCRbeta diversity observed in some patients. The study reportedly traced alpha-beta T cells about two months after transplant to several hundred expanded graft clones. Fresh T-cell production supplied most of the T-cell counts and diversity seen one year after transplant.

CDR3 length: 14 residues. V dropped 5 bases and J dropped 5; count of bases not matched to a gene: 7. The chain recombines TRBV12-3 or TRBV12-4 with TRBJ2-3, with 7 bases aligning to TRBD1. The input for sequencing was peripheral blood, taken 180 days after TCRalphabeta/CD19-depleted stem cell transplant. This receptor was taken from a male patient aged 2 to 9 who had a stem cell transplant for chronic granulomatous disease, so the T cells may come from the graft donor. The CDR3 DNA reads as TGTGCCAGCAGTCCCAGACAGGGCCGAGATACGCAGTATTTT. Translated, it gives CASSPRQGRDTQYF.